The 32 T cell receptor beta chains in this list originate from one sample, sequenced in a study of T-cell reconstitution after alpha-beta-depleted transplantation in children. It was with unique molecular identifiers that the TCRbeta library was prepared. Using its own MiXCR run on the PCR reads, TCRdb lists one record per CDR3 protein. There are some 26,000 distinct CDR3 sequences in the sample; over 15% occur only once, and 35% to 45% lies in the top ten. The input for sequencing was PBMCs, mostly from graft donor cells, taken 60 days after TCRalphabeta/CD19-depleted stem cell transplant. The receptors were gathered from a male patient aged 2 to 10 who had a stem cell transplant for acute lymphoblastic leukemia, so the T cells may come from the graft donor.

This clonotype has a handful of counts. V and J are TRBV7-2 and TRBJ2-3; 8 nucleotides agree with TRBD2. Trimming cost V 1 base and J 2 bases; bases outside gene matches: 5. This CDR3 has 16 amino acids. Germline V lookup: CDR1 SGHTA, CDR2 FQGNSA. The CDR3 nucleotides are TGTGCCAGCAGCTTAGAGGCCGGGAGGGCCACAGATACGCAGTATTTT. It encodes CASSLEAGRATDTQYF.

This clonotype appeared a few times. The chain carries TRBV5-1 and TRBJ2-7; D not certain. The CDR3 covers 13 residues. Looked up from germline, CDR1 is SGHRS and CDR2 is YFSETQ. V was trimmed by 2 bases and J by 1 base, leaving 7 bases between them. The CDR3 sequence is CASSFGVSYEQYF. The CDR3 DNA follows: TGCGCCAGCAGCTTTGGAGTATCCTACGAGCAGTACTTC.

This clonotype was detected a few times. The chain carries TRBV4-3 and TRBJ2-2; no firm D call. The CDR3 loop spans 15 amino acids. V shed 1 base and J shed 4 bases, with 10 bases lying between them. Per germline, CDR1 LGHNA and CDR2 YSLEER. CDR3 bases: TGCGCCAGCAGCCAAGCGTCAGCTTTCACCGGGGAGCTGTTTTTT. Translated: CASSQASAFTGELFF.

This clonotype came up a few times. V gene TRBV4-2 combines with J gene TRBJ2-3, with D possibly TRBD2 on 6 matching bases. The CDR3 extends over 16 amino acids. Trimming took off 0 bases at V and 3 bases at J, with 13 bases between the two ends. Germline V gene sequence: CDR1 LGHNA, CDR2 YNFKEQ. DNA of the CDR3: TGTGCCAGCAGCCAAGACCGCGCAGGAGGGACAGATACGCAGTATTTT. This codes for CASSQDRAGGTDTQYF.

A few counts support this clonotype. This chain joins TRBV16 and TRBJ2-7; TRBD1 matches 8 bases. The CDR3 covers 15 residues. Germline values: CDR1 KGHSY, CDR2 FQNENV. J gave up 5 bases and V 2 bases, and 8 bases lay outside the gene matches. The CDR3: CASSQNPGQGDEQYF. The CDR3 DNA sequence: TGTGCCAGCAGCCAAAACCCTGGACAGGGCGACGAGCAGTACTTC.

In its sample, this clonotype was seen many times. This chain links TRBV7-9 with TRBJ1-2; D is unclear. Germline CDR1 and CDR2: SEHNR and FQNEAQ (reference sequence). V was shortened by 5 bases and J by 6 bases, with 13 bases between the two germline ends. The CDR3 consists of 13 residues. DNA of the CDR3: TGTGCCAGCAGCCCCATCCCCAGCAATGGCTACACCTTC. This translates into CASSPIPSNGYTF.

There are a few counts of this clonotype. The chain is built from TRBV20-1 and TRBJ2-1; D tentatively reads TRBD1 or TRBD2 (5 bases each). Trimming removed 7 bases at V and 6 bases at J, with 16 bases between. CDR1 DFQATT and CDR2 SNEGSKA come from the germline V gene (reference sequence). CDR3 length: 13 amino acids. CDR3 coding DNA: TGCAGTGTACCCAGCAGGGAGCGCAATGAGCAGTTCTTC. Its translation is CSVPSRERNEQFF.

This clonotype was detected only a few times. The gene calls are TRBV20-1 and TRBJ2-3, with D possibly TRBD2 on 6 matching bases. CDR1 and CDR2 (germline): DFQATT, SNEGSKA (reference sequence). The CDR3 contains 14 residues. CDR3 sequence: CSLKTGSSTDTQYF. DNA for the CDR3: TGCAGCCTTAAAACCGGGAGTAGCACAGATACGCAGTATTTT.

A few counts support this clonotype. The V and J genes are TRBV28 and TRBJ2-7, with a tentative D call TRBD2 (6 bases). Germline loops: CDR1 MDHEN, CDR2 SYDVKM. Trimming took 3 bases from V and 1 from J, leaving 7 bases between them. The CDR3 contains 13 residues. CDR3: CASSFSGSYEQYF. The CDR3 DNA is TGTGCCAGCAGTTTTAGCGGTTCCTACGAGCAGTACTTC. Looking up the rest from reference TRBV28 and TRBJ2-7 gives the full variable domain: DVKVTQSSRYLVKRTGEKVFLECVQDMDHENMFWYRQDPGLGLRLIYFSYDVKMKEKGDIPEGYSVSREKKERFSLILESASTNQTSMYLCASSFSGSYEQYFGPGTRLTVT.

The chain couples TRBV5-4 to TRBJ1-5; D unclear. Between the trimmed V and J ends, which lost 2 bases and 1 base, there was a span of 7 bases. CDR1 is SGHNT and CDR2 is YYREEE in the germline V gene (reference sequence). CDR3 size: 14 residues. The CDR3 spells CASSFYGSNQPQHF. CDR3 nucleotides: TGTGCCAGCAGCTTCTACGGGAGCAATCAGCCCCAGCATTTT.

This rearrangement joins TRBV20-1 to TRBJ2-4, with D maybe TRBD1 (5 bases). Germline V lookup: CDR1 DFQATT, CDR2 SNEGSKA (reference sequence). V was trimmed by 2 bases and J by 0 bases, leaving 8 bases between them. The CDR3 is made up of 14 amino acids. The CDR3 is CSARPTVAKNIQYF. CDR3 DNA: TGCAGTGCTAGACCGACAGTAGCCAAAAACATTCAGTACTTC.

This clonotype was observed at least ten times. This sequence joins TRBV6-1 and TRBJ2-3; possible D gene TRBD2, 6 bases. Deletions cut 8 bases from V and 4 bases from J, with 7 bases between. Germline V gene lookup returns CDR1 MNHNS and CDR2 SASEGT. This CDR3 has 11 residues. The CDR3 DNA is TGTGCCAGCGGACTATCAGATACGCAGTATTTT. This translates into CASGLSDTQYF.

This clonotype was detected many times. V and J are TRBV29-1 and TRBJ2-5; the match to TRBD2 covers 9 bases. CDR1 is SQVTM, CDR2 ANQGSEA, per germline. V shed 4 bases and J 6 bases; nucleotides not matched to a gene: 6. The CDR3 loop spans 13 amino acids. CDR3 coding DNA: TGCAGCGTTGCCGGGCTAGCGGGACAGACCCAGTACTTC. Translated, it gives CSVAGLAGQTQYF.

In this sample, this clonotype turned up a few times. The CDR3 DNA reads TGTGCCAGCAGTGAACAGGGGGGAGATACGCAGTATTTT. It yields the protein CASSEQGGDTQYF. The chain joins TRBV2 to TRBJ2-3; TRBD1 is a possible D gene (7 bases). CDR3 length: 13 amino acids. The germline V gene has CDR1 SNHLY and CDR2 FYNNEI. V shed 2 bases and J shed 5 bases, with 8 bases lying between them.

The chain joins TRBV4-1 to TRBJ1-4; the D gene is possibly TRBD1 (5 bases). CDR1 MGHRA and CDR2 YSYEKL come from the germline V gene. The CDR3 extends over 16 amino acids. Trimming shortened V by 3 bases and J by 2 bases, and 13 bases separated the two germline ends. The CDR3 DNA is TGCGCCAGCAGCCAGCGTACGGGGGAGACTAATGAAAAACTGTTTTTT. Translating gives CASSQRTGETNEKLFF.

The rearrangement uses TRBV5-1 and TRBJ1-2; TRBD1 is a possible D gene (6 bases). Between the trimmed V and J ends, which lost 1 base and 3 bases, there was a span of 10 bases. The CDR3 sequence is 14 residues long. The germline V gene encodes CDR1 SGHRS and CDR2 YFSETQ. CDR3 DNA sequence: TGCGCCAGCAGCTTGTCCCAGGGGTACTATGGCTACACCTTC. Encoded protein: CASSLSQGYYGYTF.

This clonotype has a handful of counts. V usage is TRBV12-3 or TRBV12-4 and J usage is TRBJ1-6; possibly TRBD1 for D (6 bases). V lost 3 bases and J 9 bases, leaving 12 bases between the germline ends. There are 14 residues in the CDR3. CDR3 DNA sequence: TGTGCCAGCAGTTTCTTACAGGGAGGTTCACCCCTCCACTTT. Its translation is CASSFLQGGSPLHF.

The table lists this clonotype with many counts. V gene TRBV7-2 combines with J gene TRBJ2-5, with no clear D. The V end lost 2 bases, the J end lost 5 bases, and 3 bases lay between the germline ends. The CDR3 sequence is 11 residues long. Germline CDR1 is SGHTA and CDR2 is FQGNSA. DNA for the CDR3: TGTGCCAGCAGCTTACTGGAGACCCAGTACTTC. Residues: CASSLLETQYF. Using reference TRBV7-2 and TRBJ2-5 for the parts outside the CDR3, the full variable domain is GAGVSQSPSNKVTEKGKDVELRCDPISGHTALYWYRQSLGQGLEFLIYFQGNSAPDKSGLPSDRFSAERTGGSVSTLTIQRTQQEDSAVYLCASSLLETQYFGPGTRLLVL.

The V call is TRBV30, the J call TRBJ2-5; TRBD2 aligns across 7 bases. V lost 4 bases, J lost 2 bases, and 19 bases stayed unmatched. Germline lookup yields CDR1 GTSNPN and CDR2 SVGIG (reference sequence). The CDR3 has 18 residues. DNA of the CDR3: TGTGCCTGGAAGGGTCCCAACATCAGGTCGGGACTACAAGAGACCCAGTACTTC. Amino acids: CAWKGPNIRSGLQETQYF.

The gene calls are TRBV6-4 and TRBJ2-1; no firm D call. In germline, CDR1 is MRHNA, CDR2 SNTAGT. Trimming removed 5 bases at V and 5 bases at J, with 13 bases between. The CDR3 covers 14 residues. As DNA, the CDR3 is TGTGCCAGCAGTTCGAGTGTATCCAACAATGAGCAGTTCTTC. This gives the protein CASSSSVSNNEQFF.

The chain employs TRBV9 and TRBJ1-2; 10 nucleotides line up with TRBD1. Looked up from germline, CDR1 is SGDLS and CDR2 is YYNGEE. This CDR3 region has 13 residues. The V gene end was trimmed by 0 bases and the J gene end by 7 bases; junction bases not matched to a gene: 0. This CDR3 is CASSVGTGGGYTF. The CDR3 DNA reads TGTGCCAGCAGCGTAGGGACAGGGGGTGGCTACACCTTC.

This clonotype was seen more than once but under ten times. The gene calls are TRBV5-6 and TRBJ2-7, with 7 bases lining up with TRBD1. This CDR3 has 13 residues. Looked up from germline, CDR1 is SGHDT and CDR2 is YYEEEE. The V and J ends lost 0 bases and 3 bases, in that order; junction bases with no gene match: 0. The CDR3, as DNA: TGTGCCAGCAGCTTGGACAGGGGCTACGAGCAGTACTTC. It is translated as CASSLDRGYEQYF.

This clonotype was detected only a few times. The J gene is TRBJ2-5, the V gene TRBV3-1, with no clear D. Germline assignment: CDR1 LGHDT and CDR2 YNNKEL (reference sequence). V gave up 3 bases and J gave up 1 base, with 3 bases separating them. There are 12 residues in the CDR3. CDR3 nucleotide sequence: TGTGCCAGCAGCCATGCCCAAGAGACCCAGTACTTC. Translated, it gives CASSHAQETQYF.

V and J are TRBV12-3 or TRBV12-4 and TRBJ2-1, with 9 bases matching TRBD1. V dropped 6 bases and J dropped 10; count of bases not matched to a gene: 10. The CDR3 is 14 residues long. The CDR3 is CASRPRNRGREQFF. CDR3 nucleotide sequence: TGTGCCAGCAGACCCAGAAACAGGGGGCGGGAGCAGTTCTTC.

This clonotype has a count of ten or more. The gene calls are TRBV6-1 and TRBJ1-1, with D perhaps TRBD1 (6 bases). This CDR3 comprises 14 residues. Germline CDR1 and CDR2: MNHNS and SASEGT. The V end lost 7 bases, the J end lost 4 bases, and 16 bases lay between the germline ends. CDR3 nucleotide sequence: TGTGCCAGCACCCCCGGGGGCCGGGGCACTGAAGCTTTCTTT. Translating gives CASTPGGRGTEAFF.

This clonotype was counted a few times. The chain has TRBV6-2 or TRBV6-3 and TRBJ2-7; 9 bases are a match to TRBD1. The V segment lost 8 bases and the J segment 5 bases; nucleotides outside the gene matches: 1. The CDR3 has 11 residues. Germline lookup yields CDR1 MNHEY and CDR2 SVGEGT. This CDR3 is CASRTGDEQYF. The CDR3 DNA reads TGTGCCAGCCGGACAGGGGACGAGCAGTACTTC.

This clonotype was observed many times. The chain employs TRBV28 and TRBJ2-5; 12 bases match TRBD2. The germline gives CDR1 MDHEN, CDR2 SYDVKM. CDR3 length: 14 residues. The V segment lost 6 bases and the J segment 5 bases; nucleotides outside the gene matches: 4. CDR3 nucleotide sequence: TGTGCCAGCAGCCGGACTAGCGGGGTTGAGACCCAGTACTTC. This codes for CASSRTSGVETQYF.

This clonotype was recorded at least ten times. The genes are TRBV5-6 and TRBJ2-1; D is ambiguous. The V and J ends lost 3 bases and 0 bases respectively, with 13 bases between them. The V gene's germline CDR1 is SGHDT and CDR2 YYEEEE. The CDR3 totals 16 residues. The CDR3: CASSSRGVSSYNEQFF. CDR3 nucleotide sequence: TGTGCCAGCAGCTCCCGCGGCGTAAGCTCCTACAATGAGCAGTTCTTC.

This sequence joins TRBV5-6 and TRBJ2-7; 7 bases are a match to TRBD1. V lost 3 bases, J lost 0 bases, and 15 bases stayed unmatched. CDR3 length: 18 residues. Germline lookup yields CDR1 SGHDT and CDR2 YYEEEE. The DNA for the CDR3 is TGTGCCAGCAGCTACCGACCGGGACAGAGCTGGGGCTCCTACGAGCAGTACTTC. It translates to CASSYRPGQSWGSYEQYF.

A single count supports this clonotype. This sequence joins TRBV18 and TRBJ2-7; D is uncertain. This CDR3 spans 16 amino acids. V lost 2 bases and J 2 bases, leaving 16 bases between the germline ends. Germline V gene sequence: CDR1 KGHSH, CDR2 LQKENI. In DNA, the CDR3 is TGTGCCAGCTCACCAATCCACGGATCCCAGGCCTACGAGCAGTACTTC. It translates to CASSPIHGSQAYEQYF.

This clonotype was detected ten times or more. This rearrangement joins TRBV5-1 to TRBJ2-7; 10 nucleotides agree with TRBD1. V was clipped by 4 bases and J by 4 bases; unmatched bases: 5. Germline V lookup: CDR1 SGHRS, CDR2 YFSETQ. The CDR3 is made up of 14 amino acids. The CDR3 DNA is TGCGCCAGCAGCCCCGGGACAGGGGTATACGAGCAGTACTTC. Residues: CASSPGTGVYEQYF.

A few counts support this clonotype. The chain combines TRBV28 with TRBJ2-4; possibly TRBD1 for D (5 bases). V lost 4 bases to trimming and J lost 6 bases, with 13 bases between them. Germline V lookup: CDR1 MDHEN, CDR2 SYDVKM. The CDR3 is made up of 14 amino acids. The CDR3 region is CASSSQAEVNIQYF. The CDR3 coding sequence is TGTGCCAGCAGTTCACAGGCCGAGGTAAACATTCAGTACTTC.